What follows are 10 T cell receptor beta chains derived from one specimen sequenced in a study of blood T cell repertoires in COVID-19. This table comes from immunoSEQ multiplex PCR, and its TCRdb copy is limited to in-frame clones, with some not included. The sample shows 60,000 to 75,000 clones, under 80% of them seen only once. The material sequenced was PBMCs or T cells enriched from blood (not recorded which). Receptor source: a woman aged 60 to 75 who had been exposed to COVID-19.

The chain has TRBV7-9 and TRBJ1-1; a weak D match, TRBD1 (6 bases). CDR1 is SEHNR, CDR2 FQNEAQ, per germline (reference sequence). V shed 4 bases and J shed 3 bases, with 12 bases lying between them. This CDR3 is 14 amino acids long. The chain's CDR3 is CASSSAGADTEAFF. The CDR3 nucleotides read TGTGCCAGCAGCTCTGCAGGGGCCGACACTGAAGCTTTCTTT.

The V gene is TRBV19, the J gene TRBJ2-1, with D possibly TRBD1 on 6 matching bases. The germline gives CDR1 LNHDA, CDR2 SQIVND (reference sequence). V was clipped by 8 bases and J by 6 bases, with 14 bases between them. The CDR3 has 13 amino acids. Here the CDR3 reads CASGSRGGNEQFF. CDR3 DNA: TGTGCCAGTGGGTCCCGAGGGGGCAATGAGCAGTTCTTC.

The chain recombines TRBV5-1 with TRBJ1-3; no reliable D call. Germline lookup yields CDR1 SGHRS and CDR2 YFSETQ. V was clipped by 0 bases and J by 0 bases, with 7 bases between them. The CDR3 extends over 15 amino acids. DNA for the CDR3: TGCGCCAGCAGCTTGGACCCGAGCTCTGGAAACACCATATATTTT. Translated: CASSLDPSSGNTIYF. Full variable domain (remainder filled in from reference TRBV5-1 and TRBJ1-3): KAGVTQTPRYLIKTRGQQVTLSCSPISGHRSVSWYQQTPGQGLQFLFEYFSETQRNKGNFPGRFSGRQFSNSRSEMNVSTLELGDSALYLCASSLDPSSGNTIYFGEGSWLTVV.

The rearrangement links TRBV6-1 to TRBJ1-3; D may be TRBD1 (6 bases). Germline V gives CDR1 MNHNS, CDR2 SASEGT. The CDR3 length is 13 residues. Trimming left V 2 bases short and J 9 bases short, with 11 bases between. The CDR3 nucleotides read TGTGCCAGCAGTGAACTCGGACAGTCCACCATATATTTT. Its translation: CASSELGQSTIYF.

This clone was detected once. Written as DNA, the CDR3 is TGTGCCAGCAGTCGCACAGGGGGCAGGGCTTTCTTT. Encoded protein: CASSRTGGRAFF. This rearrangement joins TRBV28 to TRBJ1-1; TRBD1 matches 9 bases. The CDR3 extends over 12 amino acids. With V trimmed by 5 bases and J by 11 bases, 6 bases remained unmatched. The V gene's germline CDR1 is MDHEN and CDR2 SYDVKM.

V is TRBV19 and J is TRBJ1-2; no definite D call. Germline CDR1 is LNHDA and CDR2 is SQIVND (reference sequence). V was cut by 3 bases and J by 5 bases, with 7 bases left in between. This CDR3 comprises 12 residues. Written as DNA, the CDR3 is TGTGCCAGTAGTATCCTCGGTTATGGCTACACCTTC. This translates into CASSILGYGYTF.

This chain connects TRBV28 to TRBJ2-7; D is perhaps TRBD1 (5 bases). V was pared by 2 bases and J by 3 bases, with 14 bases between. This CDR3 has 15 amino acids. CDR1 and CDR2 (germline): MDHEN, SYDVKM. CDR3 sequence reads: CASSLRSIQVYEQYF. The CDR3, as DNA: TGTGCCAGCAGTTTAAGGTCTATACAGGTCTACGAGCAGTACTTC.

This clone was picked up one time. The gene calls are TRBV5-1 and TRBJ1-4; no clear D. The CDR3 loop spans 16 amino acids. V was shortened by 0 bases and J by 8 bases, with 17 bases between the two germline ends. CDR1 and CDR2 (germline): SGHRS, YFSETQ. The CDR3 bases are TGCGCCAGCAGCTTGGTAGGAGGGCGGGTTGGAGAAAAACTGTTTTTT. Translation: CASSLVGGRVGEKLFF. Complete variable domain (other parts from reference TRBV5-1 and TRBJ1-4): KAGVTQTPRYLIKTRGQQVTLSCSPISGHRSVSWYQQTPGQGLQFLFEYFSETQRNKGNFPGRFSGRQFSNSRSEMNVSTLELGDSALYLCASSLVGGRVGEKLFFGSGTQLSVL.

As for this clone: This sample includes further DNA sequences coding for the same CDR3. The CDR3 coding sequence is TGTGCCAGCAGTGACTCGAGATATGGCTACACCTTC. This translates into CASSDSRYGYTF. This chain connects TRBV6-4 to TRBJ1-2, with no clear D. CDR1 and CDR2 from the germline V gene are MRHNA and SNTAGT. Trimming pared 0 bases from V and 5 bases from J, leaving 4 bases between. The CDR3 consists of 12 residues.

The chain links TRBV4-1 to TRBJ2-3, with D possibly matching TRBD2 (5 bases). The CDR3 totals 13 residues. V was cut by 3 bases and J by 5 bases, with 9 bases left in between. Germline V gene sequence: CDR1 MGHRA, CDR2 YSYEKL. Written as DNA, the CDR3 is TGCGCCAGCAGCCACTCGGGGATAGATACGCAGTATTTT. It encodes CASSHSGIDTQYF.